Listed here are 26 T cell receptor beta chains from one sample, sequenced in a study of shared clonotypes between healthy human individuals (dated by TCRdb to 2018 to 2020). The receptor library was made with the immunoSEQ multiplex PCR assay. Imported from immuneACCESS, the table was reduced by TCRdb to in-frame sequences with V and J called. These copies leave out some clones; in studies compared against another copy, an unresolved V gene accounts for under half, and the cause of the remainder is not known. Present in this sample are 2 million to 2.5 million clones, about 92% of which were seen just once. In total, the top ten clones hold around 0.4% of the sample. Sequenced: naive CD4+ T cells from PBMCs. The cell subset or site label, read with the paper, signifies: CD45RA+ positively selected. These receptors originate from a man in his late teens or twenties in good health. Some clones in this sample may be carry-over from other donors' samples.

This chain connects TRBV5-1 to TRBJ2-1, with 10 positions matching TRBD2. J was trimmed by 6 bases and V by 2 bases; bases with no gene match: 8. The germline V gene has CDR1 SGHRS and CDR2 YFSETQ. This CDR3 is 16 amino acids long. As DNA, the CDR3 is TGCGCCAGCAGCTTAGCGGGAGGGCCCTCGGTCAATGAGCAGTTCTTC. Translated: CASSLAGGPSVNEQFF.

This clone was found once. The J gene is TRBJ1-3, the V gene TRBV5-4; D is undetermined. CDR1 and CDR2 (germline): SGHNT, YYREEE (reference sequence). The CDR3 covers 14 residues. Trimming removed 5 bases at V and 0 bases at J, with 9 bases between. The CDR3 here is CASRPTNSGNTIYF. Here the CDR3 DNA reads TGTGCCAGCAGACCCACTAACTCTGGAAACACCATATATTTT.

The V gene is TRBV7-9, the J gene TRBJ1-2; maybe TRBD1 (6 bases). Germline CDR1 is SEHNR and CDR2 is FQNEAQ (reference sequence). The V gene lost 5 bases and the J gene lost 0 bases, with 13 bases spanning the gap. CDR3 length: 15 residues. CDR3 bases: TGTGCCAGCAGCGGGACGACAGGCCCTAACTATGGCTACACCTTC. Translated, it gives CASSGTTGPNYGYTF.

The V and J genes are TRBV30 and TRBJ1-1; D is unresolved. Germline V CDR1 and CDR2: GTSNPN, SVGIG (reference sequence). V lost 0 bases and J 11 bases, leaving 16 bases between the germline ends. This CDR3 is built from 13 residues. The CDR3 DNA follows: TGTGCCTGGAGTGTAGGTCCTAGCTTGGGGGCTTTCTTT. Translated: CAWSVGPSLGAFF.

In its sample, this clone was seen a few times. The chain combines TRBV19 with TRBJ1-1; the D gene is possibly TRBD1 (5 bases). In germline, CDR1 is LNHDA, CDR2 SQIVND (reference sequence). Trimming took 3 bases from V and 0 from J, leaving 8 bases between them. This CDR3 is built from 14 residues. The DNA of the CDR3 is TGTGCCAGTAGTATCCACAGGCTGAACACTGAAGCTTTCTTT. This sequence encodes CASSIHRLNTEAFF.

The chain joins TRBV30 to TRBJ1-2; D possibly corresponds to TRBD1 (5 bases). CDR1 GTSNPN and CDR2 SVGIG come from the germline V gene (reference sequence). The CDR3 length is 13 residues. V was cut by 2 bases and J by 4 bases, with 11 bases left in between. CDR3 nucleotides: TGTGCCTGGAGTATCATAGGGACCTATGGCTACACCTTC. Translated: CAWSIIGTYGYTF. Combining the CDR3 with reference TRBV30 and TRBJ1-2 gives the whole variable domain SQTIHQWPATLVQPVGSPLSLECTVEGTSNPNLYWYRQAAGRGLQLLFYSVGIGQISSEVPQNLSASRPQDRQFILSSKKLLLSDSGFYLCAWSIIGTYGYTFGSGTRLTVV.

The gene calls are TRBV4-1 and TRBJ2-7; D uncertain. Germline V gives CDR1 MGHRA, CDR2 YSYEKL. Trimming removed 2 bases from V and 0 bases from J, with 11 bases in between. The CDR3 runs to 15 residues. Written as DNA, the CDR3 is TGCGCCAGCAGCCAAAGGGCCGGAACCTCCTACGAGCAGTACTTC. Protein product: CASSQRAGTSYEQYF.

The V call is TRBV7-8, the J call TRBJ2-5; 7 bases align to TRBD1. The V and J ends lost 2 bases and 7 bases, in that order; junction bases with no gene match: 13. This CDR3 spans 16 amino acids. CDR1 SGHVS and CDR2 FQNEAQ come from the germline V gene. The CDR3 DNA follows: TGTGCCAGCAGCTTACAAACGGACAGGAAAGTGGCGACCCAGTACTTC. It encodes CASSLQTDRKVATQYF. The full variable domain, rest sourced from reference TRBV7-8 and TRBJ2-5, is GAGVSQSPRYKVAKRGQDVALRCDPISGHVSLFWYQQALGQGPEFLTYFQNEAQLDKSGLPSDRFFAERPEGSVSTLKIQRTQQEDSAVYLCASSLQTDRKVATQYFGPGTRLLVL.

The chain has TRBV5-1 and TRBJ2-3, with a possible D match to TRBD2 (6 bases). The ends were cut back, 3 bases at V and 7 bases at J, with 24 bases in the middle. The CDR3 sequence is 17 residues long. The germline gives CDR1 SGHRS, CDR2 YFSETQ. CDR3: CASSSASLGGPLYTQYF. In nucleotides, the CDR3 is TGCGCCAGCAGCTCCGCATCCCTGGGAGGTCCTTTGTATACGCAGTATTTT. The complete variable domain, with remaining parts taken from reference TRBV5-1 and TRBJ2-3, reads KAGVTQTPRYLIKTRGQQVTLSCSPISGHRSVSWYQQTPGQGLQFLFEYFSETQRNKGNFPGRFSGRQFSNSRSEMNVSTLELGDSALYLCASSSASLGGPLYTQYFGPGTRLTVL.

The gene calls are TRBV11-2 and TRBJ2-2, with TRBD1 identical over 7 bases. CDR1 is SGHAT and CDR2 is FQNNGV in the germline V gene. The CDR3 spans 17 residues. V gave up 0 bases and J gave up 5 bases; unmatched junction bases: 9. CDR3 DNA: TGTGCCAGCAGCTTAGATTGGGAGACAGGGAAGACCGGGGAGCTGTTTTTT. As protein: CASSLDWETGKTGELFF.

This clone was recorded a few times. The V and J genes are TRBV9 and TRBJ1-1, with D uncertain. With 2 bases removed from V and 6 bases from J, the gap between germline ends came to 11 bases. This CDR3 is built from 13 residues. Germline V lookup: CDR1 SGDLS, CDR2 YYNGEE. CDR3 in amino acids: CASSVYPGAEAFF. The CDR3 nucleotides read TGTGCCAGCAGCGTCTACCCTGGGGCTGAAGCTTTCTTT. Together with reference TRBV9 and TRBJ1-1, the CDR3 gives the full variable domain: DSGVTQTPKHLITATGQRVTLRCSPRSGDLSVYWYQQSLDQGLQFLIQYYNGEERAKGNILERFSAQQFPDLHSELNLSSLELGDSALYFCASSVYPGAEAFFGQGTRLTVV.

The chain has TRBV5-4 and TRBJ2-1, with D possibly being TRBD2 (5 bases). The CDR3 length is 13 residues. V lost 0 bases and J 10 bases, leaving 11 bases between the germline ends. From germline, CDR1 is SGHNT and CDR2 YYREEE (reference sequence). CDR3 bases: TGTGCCAGCAGCTTGGGAGAGCGGCGGGAGCAGTTCTTC. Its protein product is CASSLGERREQFF.

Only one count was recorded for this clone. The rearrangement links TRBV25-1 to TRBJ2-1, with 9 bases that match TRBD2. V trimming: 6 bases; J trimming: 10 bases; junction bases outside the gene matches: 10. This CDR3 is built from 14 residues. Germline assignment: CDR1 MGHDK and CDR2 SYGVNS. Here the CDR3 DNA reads TGTGCCAGCAGAGGTGGCGGGAGGGGTAGAGAGCAGTTCTTC. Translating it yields CASRGGGRGREQFF.

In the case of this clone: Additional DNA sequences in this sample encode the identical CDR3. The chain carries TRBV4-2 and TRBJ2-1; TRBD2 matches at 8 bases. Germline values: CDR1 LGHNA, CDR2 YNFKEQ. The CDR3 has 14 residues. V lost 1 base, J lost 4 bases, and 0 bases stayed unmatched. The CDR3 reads CASSQAGGYNEQFF. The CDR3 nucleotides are TGTGCCAGCAGCCAAGCGGGAGGGTACAATGAGCAGTTCTTC.

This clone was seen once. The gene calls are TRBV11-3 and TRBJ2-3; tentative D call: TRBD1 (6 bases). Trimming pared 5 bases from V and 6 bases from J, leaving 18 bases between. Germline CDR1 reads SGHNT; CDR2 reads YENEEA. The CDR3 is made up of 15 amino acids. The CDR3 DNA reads TGTGCCAGCAGCCGAGATGGGGGCCGTGGGGATACGCAGTATTTT. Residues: CASSRDGGRGDTQYF.

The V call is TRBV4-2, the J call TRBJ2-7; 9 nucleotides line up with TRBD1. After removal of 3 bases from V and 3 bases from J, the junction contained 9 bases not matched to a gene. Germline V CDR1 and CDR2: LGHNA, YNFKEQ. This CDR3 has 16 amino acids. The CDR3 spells CASSQGTGSVFYEQYF. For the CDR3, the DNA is TGTGCCAGCAGCCAGGGGACAGGGTCCGTCTTCTACGAGCAGTACTTC.

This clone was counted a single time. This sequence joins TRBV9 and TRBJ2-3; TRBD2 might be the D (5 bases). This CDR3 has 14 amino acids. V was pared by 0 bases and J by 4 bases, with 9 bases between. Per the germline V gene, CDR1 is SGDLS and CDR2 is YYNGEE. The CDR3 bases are TGTGCCAGCAGCGTAGTCACTAGAGCAGATACGCAGTATTTT. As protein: CASSVVTRADTQYF. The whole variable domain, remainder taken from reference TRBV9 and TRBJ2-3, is DSGVTQTPKHLITATGQRVTLRCSPRSGDLSVYWYQQSLDQGLQFLIQYYNGEERAKGNILERFSAQQFPDLHSELNLSSLELGDSALYFCASSVVTRADTQYFGPGTRLTVL.

Written as DNA, the CDR3 is TGCGCCAGCAGCTTGGTCGTCTCAACGGGCACCGGGGAGCTGTTTTTT. Translation gives CASSLVVSTGTGELFF. The V call is TRBV5-1, the J call TRBJ2-2, with unresolved D. From germline, CDR1 is SGHRS and CDR2 YFSETQ. The CDR3 covers 16 residues. The V gene lost 0 bases and the J gene lost 4 bases, with 13 bases spanning the gap.

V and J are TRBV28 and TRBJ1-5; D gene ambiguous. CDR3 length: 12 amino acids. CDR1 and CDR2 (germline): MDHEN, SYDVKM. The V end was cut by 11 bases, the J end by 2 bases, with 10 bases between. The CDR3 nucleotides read TGTGCCTGCTGGGGTGGCAATCAGCCCCAGCATTTT. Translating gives CACWGGNQPQHF.

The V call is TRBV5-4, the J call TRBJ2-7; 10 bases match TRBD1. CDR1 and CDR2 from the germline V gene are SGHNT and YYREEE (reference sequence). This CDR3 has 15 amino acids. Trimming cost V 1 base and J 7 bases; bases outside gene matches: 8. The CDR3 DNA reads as TGTGCCAGCAGCTTGATTGGGACAGGGGCGGGGGAGCAGTACTTC. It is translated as CASSLIGTGAGEQYF.

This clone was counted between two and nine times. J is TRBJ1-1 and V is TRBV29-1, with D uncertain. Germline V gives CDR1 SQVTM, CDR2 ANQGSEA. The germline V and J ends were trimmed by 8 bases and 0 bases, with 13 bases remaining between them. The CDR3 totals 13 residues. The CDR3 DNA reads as TGCAGCCTCACCGGCCTCCTGAACACTGAAGCTTTCTTT. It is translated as CSLTGLLNTEAFF.

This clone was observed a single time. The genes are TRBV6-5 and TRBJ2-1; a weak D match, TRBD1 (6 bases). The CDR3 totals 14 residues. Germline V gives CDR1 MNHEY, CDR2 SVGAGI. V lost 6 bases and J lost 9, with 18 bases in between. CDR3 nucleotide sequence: TGTGCCAGCAGGCCCCCAAGGGGGACGGGTGAGCAGTTCTTC. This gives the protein CASRPPRGTGEQFF.

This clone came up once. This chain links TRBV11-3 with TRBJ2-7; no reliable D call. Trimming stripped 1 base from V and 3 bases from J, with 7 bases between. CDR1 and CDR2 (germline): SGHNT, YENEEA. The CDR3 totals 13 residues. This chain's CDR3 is CASSLGLNYEQYF. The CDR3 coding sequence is TGTGCCAGCAGCTTAGGGTTGAACTACGAGCAGTACTTC.

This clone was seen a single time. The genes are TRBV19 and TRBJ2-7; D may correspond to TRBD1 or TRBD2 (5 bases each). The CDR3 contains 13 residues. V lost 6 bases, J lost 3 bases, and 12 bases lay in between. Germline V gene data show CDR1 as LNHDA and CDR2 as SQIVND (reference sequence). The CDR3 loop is CASSQPGRYEQYF. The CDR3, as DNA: TGTGCCAGTAGCCAACCGGGACGCTACGAGCAGTACTTC.

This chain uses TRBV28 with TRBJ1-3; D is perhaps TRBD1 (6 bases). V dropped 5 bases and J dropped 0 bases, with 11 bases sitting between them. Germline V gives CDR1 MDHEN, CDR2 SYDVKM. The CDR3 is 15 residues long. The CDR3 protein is CASSGGRSSGNTIYF. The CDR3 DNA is TGTGCCAGCAGTGGGGGGCGGTCCTCTGGAAACACCATATATTTT.

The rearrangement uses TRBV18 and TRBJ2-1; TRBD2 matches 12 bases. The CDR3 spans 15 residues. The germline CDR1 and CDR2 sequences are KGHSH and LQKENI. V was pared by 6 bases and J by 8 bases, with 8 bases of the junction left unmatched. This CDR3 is CASSPTSGSYYEQFF. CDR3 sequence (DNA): TGTGCCAGCTCCCCGACTAGCGGGAGTTATTATGAGCAGTTCTTC.